These T cell receptor beta chains were read from a single sample in a study of blood T cell repertoires in COVID-19. Assay used: immunoSEQ multiplex PCR; TCRdb lists only in-frame clones, some missing. The repertoire holds about 180,000 clones, roughly 90% seen once, with more than 20% in the top ten. The sequencing input was peripheral blood. The source is a man in his 70s with active or convalescent COVID-19. Each CDR3 is given with its conserved first and last residue. The D gene is left open where the match is weak. The size of a clone is reported for some rows only, either as once, few or many, or as a class for expanded clones.

CDR3 protein: CASSLRTANSPLHF
CDR3 DNA: TGTGCCAGCAGCTTACGGACAGCTAATTCACCCCTCCACTTT
CDR3 length: 14
V gene: TRBV7-2
D gene: .
J gene: TRBJ1-6
clone size: .

CDR3 protein: CASIERGARGTEAFF
CDR3 DNA: TGTGCCAGCATTGAGCGGGGGGCGCGAGGGACTGAAGCTTTCTTT
CDR3 length: 15
V gene: TRBV28
D gene: .
J gene: TRBJ1-1
clone size: .

CDR3 protein: CASSFSGGNSPLHF
CDR3 DNA: TGTGCCAGCAGTTTCTCGGGGGGTAATTCACCCCTCCACTTT
CDR3 length: 14
V gene: TRBV27
D gene: .
J gene: TRBJ1-6
clone size: .

CDR3 protein: CATSDRTYNSPLHF
CDR3 DNA: TGTGCCACCTCGGACAGAACCTATAATTCACCCCTCCACTTT
CDR3 length: 14
V gene: TRBV6-5
D gene: .
J gene: TRBJ1-6
clone size: .

CDR3 protein: CASSLRQGNTEAFF
CDR3 DNA: TGTGCCAGCAGCTTGCGGCAGGGGAACACTGAAGCTTTCTTT
CDR3 length: 14
V gene: TRBV5-5
D gene: .
J gene: TRBJ1-1
clone size: .

CDR3 protein: CASRSRLREGQDTQYF
CDR3 DNA: TGTGCCAGCAGGTCGCGGTTGCGGGAGGGCCAAGATACGCAGTATTTT
CDR3 length: 16
V gene: TRBV5-4
D gene: TRBD2
J gene: TRBJ2-3
clone size: .

CDR3 protein: CASSYTQGRGTEAFF
CDR3 DNA: TGTGCCAGCAGTTACACGCAGGGCAGGGGAACTGAAGCTTTCTTT
CDR3 length: 15
V gene: TRBV6-2/TRBV6-3
D gene: .
J gene: TRBJ1-1
clone size: .

CDR3 protein: CASSPLPGSNYGYTF
CDR3 DNA: TGTGCCAGCAGCCCACTTCCAGGATCCAACTATGGCTACACCTTC
CDR3 length: 15
V gene: TRBV11-2
D gene: .
J gene: TRBJ1-2
clone size: .

CDR3 protein: CASSRGLAETQYF
CDR3 DNA: TGTGCCAGCAGCCGAGGACTAGCGGAGACCCAGTACTTC
CDR3 length: 13
V gene: TRBV14
D gene: TRBD2
J gene: TRBJ2-5
clone size: few

CDR3 protein: CATSDPRSTDTQYF
CDR3 DNA: TGTGCCACCAGTGACCCCCGGAGCACAGATACGCAGTATTTT
CDR3 length: 14
V gene: TRBV24-1
D gene: .
J gene: TRBJ2-3
clone size: .

CDR3 protein: CASSLRAETQYF
CDR3 DNA: TGCGCCAGCAGCCTGAGGGCGGAGACCCAGTACTTC
CDR3 length: 12
V gene: TRBV5-1
D gene: .
J gene: TRBJ2-5
clone size: .

CDR3 protein: CASSTPRTGWGTEAFF
CDR3 DNA: TGTGCCAGCAGCACACCCCGGACAGGGTGGGGCACTGAAGCTTTCTTT
CDR3 length: 16
V gene: TRBV7-9
D gene: TRBD1
J gene: TRBJ1-1
clone size: .

CDR3 protein: CASKDSPSNYGYTF
CDR3 DNA: TGTGCCAGTAAAGACAGCCCCTCTAACTATGGCTACACCTTC
CDR3 length: 14
V gene: TRBV19
D gene: .
J gene: TRBJ1-2
clone size: .

CDR3 protein: CSVEGSPSTYNEQFF
CDR3 DNA: TGCAGCGTTGAAGGGAGCCCGTCGACCTACAATGAGCAGTTCTTC
CDR3 length: 15
V gene: TRBV29-1
D gene: .
J gene: TRBJ2-1
clone size: .

CDR3 protein: CASSLAFGLAGAHEQFF
CDR3 DNA: TGTGCCAGCAGCTTAGCGTTTGGACTAGCGGGAGCCCATGAGCAGTTCTTC
CDR3 length: 17
V gene: TRBV7-2
D gene: TRBD2
J gene: TRBJ2-1
clone size: .

CDR3 protein: CASRATGKGSNQPQHF
CDR3 DNA: TGTGCCAGCAGAGCCACAGGGAAGGGGAGCAATCAGCCCCAGCATTTT
CDR3 length: 16
V gene: TRBV28
D gene: .
J gene: TRBJ1-5
clone size: few

CDR3 protein: CASSLRQGRPEKLFF
CDR3 DNA: TGTGCCAGCAGCCTAAGACAGGGGCGGCCTGAAAAACTGTTTTTT
CDR3 length: 15
V gene: TRBV3-1/TRBV3-2
D gene: TRBD1
J gene: TRBJ1-4
clone size: .

CDR3 protein: CASSPISDRGRRYGYTF
CDR3 DNA: TGTGCCAGCAGCCCAATATCGGACAGGGGCCGGAGGTATGGCTACACCTTC
CDR3 length: 17
V gene: TRBV11-2
D gene: TRBD1
J gene: TRBJ1-2
clone size: .

CDR3 protein: CASSIRPEGGMNIQYF
CDR3 DNA: TGTGCCAGTAGTATCCGCCCGGAGGGGGGGATGAACATTCAGTACTTC
CDR3 length: 16
V gene: TRBV19
D gene: .
J gene: TRBJ2-4
clone size: once

CDR3 protein: CASSYSAGLGELFF
CDR3 DNA: TGTGCCAGCAGTTACTCGGCAGGCCTCGGGGAGCTGTTTTTT
CDR3 length: 14
V gene: TRBV6-2/TRBV6-3
D gene: .
J gene: TRBJ2-2
clone size: .

CDR3 protein: CASSHAPTSGKETQYF
CDR3 DNA: TGTGCCAGCAGCCACGCCCCGACTAGCGGGAAAGAGACCCAGTACTTC
CDR3 length: 16
V gene: TRBV6-2/TRBV6-3
D gene: TRBD2
J gene: TRBJ2-5
clone size: .

CDR3 protein: CASSPRRGPYEQYF
CDR3 DNA: TGTGCCAGCAGCCCTCGGAGGGGACCGTACGAGCAGTACTTC
CDR3 length: 14
V gene: TRBV7-2
D gene: .
J gene: TRBJ2-7
clone size: .

CDR3 protein: CASSSNYLSGREQYF
CDR3 DNA: TGTGCCAGCAGCTCCAATTACCTGAGTGGGCGCGAGCAGTACTTC
CDR3 length: 15
V gene: TRBV6-5
D gene: .
J gene: TRBJ2-7
clone size: .

CDR3 protein: CASSPLKNTEAFF
CDR3 DNA: TGTGCCAGCTCACCACTAAAGAACACTGAAGCTTTCTTT
CDR3 length: 13
V gene: TRBV18
D gene: .
J gene: TRBJ1-1
clone size: .

CDR3 protein: CASSRMPGQGSGNTIYF
CDR3 DNA: TGCGCCAGCAGCCGAATGCCGGGACAAGGCTCTGGAAACACCATATATTTT
CDR3 length: 17
V gene: TRBV4-1
D gene: .
J gene: TRBJ1-3
clone size: many

CDR3 protein: CASSPLSRASGNTIYF
CDR3 DNA: TGTGCCAGCTCACCACTAAGTCGAGCCTCTGGAAACACCATATATTTT
CDR3 length: 16
V gene: TRBV18
D gene: .
J gene: TRBJ1-3
clone size: .

CDR3 protein: CASRRGGGEGNYGYTF
CDR3 DNA: TGTGCCAGCAGGAGAGGGGGGGGCGAGGGTAACTATGGCTACACCTTC
CDR3 length: 16
V gene: TRBV2
D gene: .
J gene: TRBJ1-2
clone size: .

CDR3 protein: CASSLAIVSEQFF
CDR3 DNA: TGTGCCAGCAGCTTAGCGATCGTGAGTGAGCAGTTCTTC
CDR3 length: 13
V gene: TRBV7-2
D gene: .
J gene: TRBJ2-1
clone size: .

CDR3 protein: CASSFGGTGDTGELFF
CDR3 DNA: TGTGCCAGCAGCTTCGGCGGGACCGGCGACACCGGGGAGCTGTTTTTT
CDR3 length: 16
V gene: TRBV5-4
D gene: .
J gene: TRBJ2-2
clone size: .

CDR3 protein: CASSSRMGQNSPLHF
CDR3 DNA: TGTGCCAGCAGCTCCAGAATGGGACAGAATTCACCCCTCCACTTT
CDR3 length: 15
V gene: TRBV7-2
D gene: TRBD1
J gene: TRBJ1-6
clone size: .

CDR3 protein: CSASKSGVDGYTF
CDR3 DNA: TGCAGTGCTAGTAAATCAGGGGTCGATGGCTACACCTTC
CDR3 length: 13
V gene: TRBV20-1
D gene: .
J gene: TRBJ1-2
clone size: once

CDR3 protein: CASSPSGPAKNIQYF
CDR3 DNA: TGTGCCAGCAGCCCCAGCGGGCCAGCCAAAAACATTCAGTACTTC
CDR3 length: 15
V gene: TRBV7-2
D gene: .
J gene: TRBJ2-4
clone size: .

CDR3 protein: CASSDYLNTEAFF
CDR3 DNA: TGCGCCAGCAGCGACTACTTGAACACTGAAGCTTTCTTT
CDR3 length: 13
V gene: TRBV5-1
D gene: .
J gene: TRBJ1-1
clone size: .

CDR3 protein: CATSRDQVPRETEAFF
CDR3 DNA: TGTGCCACCAGCAGAGATCAGGTTCCCAGGGAAACTGAAGCTTTCTTT
CDR3 length: 16
V gene: TRBV15
D gene: .
J gene: TRBJ1-1
clone size: .

CDR3 protein: CASSFLLAGGPDTQYF
CDR3 DNA: TGTGCCAGCAGTTTTCTCCTAGCGGGAGGGCCAGATACGCAGTATTTT
CDR3 length: 16
V gene: TRBV27
D gene: TRBD2
J gene: TRBJ2-3
clone size: .

CDR3 protein: CASSPLGQGNSPLHF
CDR3 DNA: TGTGCCAGCTCACCACTAGGACAGGGCAATTCACCCCTCCACTTT
CDR3 length: 15
V gene: TRBV18
D gene: TRBD1
J gene: TRBJ1-6
clone size: .

CDR3 protein: CASSPVGIYNEQFF
CDR3 DNA: TGTGCCAGCAGCCCTGTCGGGATCTACAATGAGCAGTTCTTC
CDR3 length: 14
V gene: TRBV27
D gene: .
J gene: TRBJ2-1
clone size: .

CDR3 protein: CASSPSGNTEAFF
CDR3 DNA: TGTGCCAGCAGCCCCTCGGGGAACACTGAAGCTTTCTTT
CDR3 length: 13
V gene: TRBV6-5
D gene: .
J gene: TRBJ1-1
clone size: .

CDR3 protein: CASSRLAGPNEQFF
CDR3 DNA: TGTGCCAGCAGTCGACTAGCGGGGCCGAATGAGCAGTTCTTC
CDR3 length: 14
V gene: TRBV6-4
D gene: TRBD2
J gene: TRBJ2-1
clone size: once

CDR3 protein: CASSSRGGTQYF
CDR3 DNA: TGTGCCAGCAGTAGCCGAGGGGGGACCCAGTACTTC
CDR3 length: 12
V gene: TRBV28
D gene: .
J gene: TRBJ2-5
clone size: .

CDR3 protein: CASSLGRVGTGELFF
CDR3 DNA: TGTGCCAGCAGCTTGGGCAGGGTGGGGACCGGGGAGCTGTTTTTT
CDR3 length: 15
V gene: TRBV5-4
D gene: .
J gene: TRBJ2-2
clone size: once

CDR3 protein: CASSSLGGSSTGELFF
CDR3 DNA: TGTGCCAGCAGCTCCCTCGGGGGGAGCAGCACCGGGGAGCTGTTTTTT
CDR3 length: 16
V gene: TRBV11-3
D gene: TRBD2
J gene: TRBJ2-2
clone size: .

CDR3 protein: CASSPGRGNQPQHF
CDR3 DNA: TGTGCCAGCAGCCCGGGGAGGGGCAATCAGCCCCAGCATTTT
CDR3 length: 14
V gene: TRBV6-5
D gene: .
J gene: TRBJ1-5
clone size: .

CDR3 protein: CASSHPPAMGGGEQYF
CDR3 DNA: TGCGCCAGCAGCCACCCCCCGGCCATGGGCGGGGGGGAGCAGTACTTC
CDR3 length: 16
V gene: TRBV4-1
D gene: TRBD2
J gene: TRBJ2-7
clone size: .

CDR3 protein: CASSLTGVPTDTQYF
CDR3 DNA: TGTGCCAGCAGTTTAACAGGGGTTCCCACAGATACGCAGTATTTT
CDR3 length: 15
V gene: TRBV6-9
D gene: TRBD1
J gene: TRBJ2-3
clone size: .